The rows below give T cell receptor beta chains drawn from one sample of a study of blood T cell repertoires in COVID-19. Libraries were prepared by immunoSEQ multiplex PCR; TCRdb keeps only in-frame clonotypes and omits some of them. The data show 250,000 to 350,000 clones, roughly 87% seen once. The specimen was PBMCs or T cells enriched from blood (not recorded which). The source of these receptors is a woman between 40 and 50 years old who had recovered from COVID-19. Each CDR3 is given with its conserved first and last residue. The D gene is left open where the match is weak. A row's size may be missing; if present it is once, few, many or a size class.

TRBV28	TRBJ2-7	NA	TRBD1	16	TGTGCCAGCAGTTCAACAGGGGGACAGGGGGTTAACGAGCAGTACTTC	CASSSTGGQGVNEQYF
TRBV4-3	TRBJ1-1	NA	TRBD1	19	TGCGCCAGCAGCCAATCACAGGGGGCCCTTAATGTGAAGAACACTGAAGCTTTCTTT	CASSQSQGALNVKNTEAFF
TRBV5-1	TRBJ2-5	NA	TRBD2	16	TGCGCCAGCAGCGATCCCACAATGTTAGCGGGAGGGACCCAGTACTTC	CASSDPTMLAGGTQYF
TRBV28	TRBJ2-3	NA	NA	13	TGTGCCAGCAGTTTAGAGCTTCCAGATACGCAGTATTTT	CASSLELPDTQYF
TRBV7-8	TRBJ1-5	NA	NA	15	TGTGCCAGCAGCTCCGGAAATGGGGGGAATCAGCCCCAGCATTTT	CASSSGNGGNQPQHF
TRBV4-1	TRBJ2-7	NA	TRBD2	15	TGCGCCAGCAGCCAAGATTGGCCGGGAGGAGGCGAGCAGTACTTC	CASSQDWPGGGEQYF
TRBV6-2/TRBV6-3	TRBJ2-7	NA	TRBD2	18	TGTGCCAGCAGTTACATTATGACTAGCGGGGGTTTCCAGTACGAGCAGTACTTC	CASSYIMTSGGFQYEQYF
TRBV11-2	TRBJ2-3	NA	TRBD1	16	TGTGCCAGCAGACACGGGGACAGGGTCGCGACAGATACGCAGTATTTT	CASRHGDRVATDTQYF
TRBV5-7	TRBJ2-3	NA	TRBD1	18	TGTGCCAGCAGAAGACAGGGCAAACTCGTTTTGGGCACAGATACGCAGTATTTT	CASRRQGKLVLGTDTQYF
TRBV10-3	TRBJ1-3	NA	NA	13	TGTGCCGGGCGCGGGGCCTCTGGAAACACCATATATTTT	CAGRGASGNTIYF
TRBV4-3	TRBJ2-4	once	NA	18	TGCGCCAGCAGCCAAGATGCGTCCGGGGGAATAGCCAAAAACATTCAGTACTTC	CASSQDASGGIAKNIQYF
TRBV11-2	TRBJ2-3	NA	NA	16	TGTGCCAGCAGCTTACTGCGGGGAACGAACACAGATACGCAGTATTTT	CASSLLRGTNTDTQYF
TRBV15	TRBJ2-5	NA	TRBD2	17	TGTGCCACCAGCAGAGATATCGCTAGCGGGAGGCAAGAGACCCAGTACTTC	CATSRDIASGRQETQYF
TRBV7-9	TRBJ1-1	NA	NA	15	TGTGCCAGCGGGAGGGCGGGGGCATCGGACACTGAAGCTTTCTTT	CASGRAGASDTEAFF
TRBV20-1	TRBJ2-2	NA	NA	11	TGCATAGCGGAGCACACCGGGGAGCTGTTTTTT	CIAEHTGELFF
TRBV28	TRBJ2-4	NA	TRBD1	15	TGTGCCAGCAGTCCCGACAGGGTAACCAAAAACATTCAGTACTTC	CASSPDRVTKNIQYF
TRBV28	TRBJ1-2	NA	TRBD1	15	TGTGCCAGCAGTTTAGCCTCAGACAGGGGCTATGGCTACACCTTC	CASSLASDRGYGYTF
TRBV12-3/TRBV12-4	TRBJ2-5	NA	NA	12	TGTGCCAGCAGCCCCTCCCGGGAGACCCAGTACTTC	CASSPSRETQYF
TRBV2	TRBJ2-7	NA	TRBD2	15	TGTGCCAGCAGTGAAGGCCCGAGACTAGCGGTGGAGCAGTACTTC	CASSEGPRLAVEQYF
TRBV21-1	TRBJ2-3	NA	NA	17	TGTGCCAGCAGCAAAGGGGGTAGGACTAGCGGCACAGATACGCAGTATTTT	CASSKGGRTSGTDTQYF
TRBV5-6	TRBJ2-7	NA	NA	15	TGTGCCAGCAGCCCGAGGACGGGGAGCTCCTACGAGCAGTACTTC	CASSPRTGSSYEQYF
TRBV2	TRBJ2-3	NA	TRBD2	15	TGTGCCAGCAGTCCGGCGGGAGGTAGCACAGATACGCAGTATTTT	CASSPAGGSTDTQYF
TRBV29-1	TRBJ2-3	NA	TRBD2	14	TGCAGCGGAACGGGACTAGTAGGGCCAGATACGCAGTATTTT	CSGTGLVGPDTQYF
TRBV29-1	TRBJ2-1	NA	NA	14	TGCAGCGTTGGGGGGGTTCACCTCTACAATGAGCAGTTCTTC	CSVGGVHLYNEQFF
TRBV6-5	TRBJ2-6	NA	NA	16	TGTGCCAGCAGTTACTCGGGCAGCTCTGGGGCCAACGTCCTGACTTTC	CASSYSGSSGANVLTF
TRBV16	TRBJ1-4	NA	TRBD1	15	TGTGCCAGCAGTCCCTGGACAGGTACTAATGAAAAACTGTTTTTT	CASSPWTGTNEKLFF
TRBV28	TRBJ1-4	NA	NA	13	TGTGCCAGTTCTCCGGGGGGGGTTGAAAAACTGTTTTTT	CASSPGGVEKLFF
TRBV7-9	TRBJ2-3	NA	NA	14	TGTGCCAGCGGCCGGGGAAGCGGCACAGATACGCAGTATTTT	CASGRGSGTDTQYF
TRBV9	TRBJ1-4	NA	TRBD1	16	TGTGCCAGCAGCGTTGACAGGGAATCAACTAATGAAAAACTGTTTTTT	CASSVDRESTNEKLFF
TRBV18	TRBJ1-2	NA	NA	13	TGTGCCAGCTCACCATCGACAGCTGATGGCTACACCTTC	CASSPSTADGYTF
TRBV2	TRBJ2-3	NA	NA	15	TGTGCCAGCAGTCACCCAGGGGTTTTCCCAGATACGCAGTATTTT	CASSHPGVFPDTQYF